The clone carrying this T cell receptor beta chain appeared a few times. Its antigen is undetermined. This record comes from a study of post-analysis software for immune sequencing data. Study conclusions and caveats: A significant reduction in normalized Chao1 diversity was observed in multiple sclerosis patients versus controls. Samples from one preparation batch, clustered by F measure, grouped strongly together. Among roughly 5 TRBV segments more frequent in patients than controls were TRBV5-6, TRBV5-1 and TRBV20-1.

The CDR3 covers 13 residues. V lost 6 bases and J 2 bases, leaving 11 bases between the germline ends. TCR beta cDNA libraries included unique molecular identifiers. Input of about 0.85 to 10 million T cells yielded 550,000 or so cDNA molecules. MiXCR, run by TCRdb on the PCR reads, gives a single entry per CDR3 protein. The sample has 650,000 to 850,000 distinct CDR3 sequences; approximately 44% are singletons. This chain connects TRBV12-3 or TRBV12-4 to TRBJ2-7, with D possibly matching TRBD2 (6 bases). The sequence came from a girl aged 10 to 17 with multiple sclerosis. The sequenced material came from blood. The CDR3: CASSKAGTYEQYF. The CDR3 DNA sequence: TGTGCCAGCAGCAAGGCGGGAACCTACGAGCAGTACTTC.